One sample yielded the 7 T cell receptor beta chains listed below, sequenced in a study of OX40 agonist ivuxolimab in advanced cancers. Clones were sequenced by immunoSEQ multiplex PCR, and TCRdb holds only the in-frame ones, with some missing. The sample has tens of thousands of clones, over 80% seen once; the top ten hold roughly 3.2%. This sample comprised CD4+ or CD8+ T cells sorted from blood, obtained in a trial of the OX40 agonist ivuxolimab. The source is an adult with an advanced solid tumor such as melanoma, head and neck, liver or kidney cancer.

The chain has TRBV29-1 and TRBJ2-5; 10 nucleotides match TRBD2. CDR3 length equals 12 residues. The germline V gene encodes CDR1 SQVTM and CDR2 ANQGSEA. V lost 7 bases to trimming and J lost 3 bases; unmatched junction nucleotides: 2. DNA for the CDR3: TGCAGCGCCGGGACTAGCGAAGAGACCCAGTACTTC. Translating it yields CSAGTSEETQYF.

The V gene is TRBV5-1, the J gene TRBJ2-1, with D possibly matching TRBD2 (5 bases). The germline gives CDR1 SGHRS, CDR2 YFSETQ. The CDR3 sequence is 14 residues long. V dropped 0 bases and J dropped 7 bases, with 11 bases sitting between them. CDR3 nucleotides: TGCGCCAGCAGCTTGGGCATGGGAGCGAATGAGCAGTTCTTC. Translated, it gives CASSLGMGANEQFF.

V gene TRBV6-1 combines with J gene TRBJ1-1, with D possibly matching TRBD1 (6 bases). The CDR3 spans 13 residues. Trimming pared 10 bases from V and 7 bases from J, leaving 19 bases between. The germline CDR1 and CDR2 sequences are MNHNS and SASEGT. In DNA form, the CDR3 reads TGTGCCACCAAACGGAGCTTACAGGGTGAAGCTTTCTTT. This translates into CATKRSLQGEAFF.

The chain employs TRBV19 and TRBJ1-1, with a possible D match to TRBD1 (5 bases). CDR1 and CDR2 from the germline V gene are LNHDA and SQIVND (reference sequence). The V end was cut by 6 bases, the J end by 1 base, with 15 bases between. This CDR3 contains 15 residues. CDR3 loop: CASRTPLDRNTEAFF. In DNA, the CDR3 is TGTGCCAGTAGGACTCCCCTAGACAGGAACACTGAAGCTTTCTTT.

This clone was observed a few times. The CDR3 reads CASSMDRGNQPQHF. CDR3 nucleotide sequence: TGTGCCAGTAGCATGGACAGGGGCAATCAGCCCCAGCATTTT. The genes are TRBV19 and TRBJ1-5; 8 positions agree with TRBD1. The V gene's germline CDR1 is LNHDA and CDR2 SQIVND (reference sequence). Losses at the gene ends were 6 bases for V and 2 bases for J; bases not matched to a gene: 3. The CDR3 extends over 14 amino acids.

Ten or more counts support this clone. This chain connects TRBV11-3 to TRBJ2-5; 11 bases are shared with TRBD1. The CDR3 sequence is 15 residues long. Unmatched junction bases numbered 7, after V lost 5 bases and J lost 5 bases. Germline V gene data show CDR1 as SGHNT and CDR2 as YENEEA. CDR3 DNA: TGTGCCAGCAGCCGCCGGACAGGGGGCGATGAGACCCAGTACTTC. Translated: CASSRRTGGDETQYF.

The V gene is TRBV9, the J gene TRBJ2-3, with 14 bases matching TRBD2. Germline trimming cut 4 bases from V and 7 bases from J; bases unmatched to any gene: 8. The CDR3 consists of 16 residues. Germline V gives CDR1 SGDLS, CDR2 YYNGEE. The CDR3 sequence: CASSRLAGGALYTQYF. In nucleotides, the CDR3 is TGTGCCAGCAGCAGACTAGCGGGAGGGGCATTATATACGCAGTATTTT.